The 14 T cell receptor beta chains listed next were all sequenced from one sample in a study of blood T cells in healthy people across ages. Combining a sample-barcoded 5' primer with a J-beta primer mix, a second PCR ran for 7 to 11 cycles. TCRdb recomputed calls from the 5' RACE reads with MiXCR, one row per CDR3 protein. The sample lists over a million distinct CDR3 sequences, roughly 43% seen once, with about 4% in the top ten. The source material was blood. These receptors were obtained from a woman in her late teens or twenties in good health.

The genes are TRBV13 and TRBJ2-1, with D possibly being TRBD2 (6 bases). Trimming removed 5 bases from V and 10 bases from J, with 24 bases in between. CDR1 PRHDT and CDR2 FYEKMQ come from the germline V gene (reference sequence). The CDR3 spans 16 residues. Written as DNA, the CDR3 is TGTGCCAGCAGCGGCCAGATCGGGGGAGACATGGAAGAGCAGTTCTTC. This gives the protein CASSGQIGGDMEEQFF.

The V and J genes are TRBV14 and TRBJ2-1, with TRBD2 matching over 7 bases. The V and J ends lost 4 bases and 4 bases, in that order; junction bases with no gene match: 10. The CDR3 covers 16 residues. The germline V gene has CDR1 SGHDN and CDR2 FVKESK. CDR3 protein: CASSPYLAARYNEQFF. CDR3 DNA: TGTGCCAGCAGCCCGTACCTAGCGGCCCGTTACAATGAGCAGTTCTTC.

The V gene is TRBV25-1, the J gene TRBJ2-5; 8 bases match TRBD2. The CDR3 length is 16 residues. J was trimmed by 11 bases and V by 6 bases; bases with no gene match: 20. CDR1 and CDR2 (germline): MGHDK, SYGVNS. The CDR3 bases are TGTGCCAGCAGCGGGAGCGGGAGTAGGACCTACAGTGAGCAGTACTTC. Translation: CASSGSGSRTYSEQYF.

The DNA for the CDR3 is TGTGCCAGCAGCGCAGCTGGAGGGAAGCAGTACTTC. Its translation: CASSAAGGKQYF. V usage is TRBV9 and J usage is TRBJ2-5; a possible D gene is TRBD2 (6 bases). With 3 bases removed from V and 11 bases from J, the gap between germline ends came to 14 bases. Germline CDR1 reads SGDLS; CDR2 reads YYNGEE. The CDR3 covers 12 residues.

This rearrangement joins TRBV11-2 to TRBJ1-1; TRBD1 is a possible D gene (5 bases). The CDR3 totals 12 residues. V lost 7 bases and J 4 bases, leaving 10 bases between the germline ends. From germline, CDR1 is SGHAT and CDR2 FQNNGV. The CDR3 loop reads CASKRGSTEAFF. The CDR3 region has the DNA TGTGCCAGCAAGCGGGGGTCCACTGAAGCTTTCTTT.

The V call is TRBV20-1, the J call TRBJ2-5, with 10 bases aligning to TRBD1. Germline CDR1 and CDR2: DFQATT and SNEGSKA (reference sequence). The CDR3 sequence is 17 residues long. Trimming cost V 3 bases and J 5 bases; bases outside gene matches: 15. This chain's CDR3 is CSARTTVATGGLETQYF. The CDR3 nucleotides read TGCAGTGCTAGGACTACTGTGGCGACAGGGGGCCTCGAGACCCAGTACTTC.

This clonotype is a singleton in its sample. As DNA, the CDR3 is TGTGCCAGCAGCCAAGCCACCTACAATGAGCAGTACTTC. It encodes CASSQATYNEQYF. This chain links TRBV3-1 with TRBJ2-7; D gene unclear. Trimming took 1 base from V and 7 from J, leaving 11 bases between them. CDR3 length equals 13 residues. The germline gives CDR1 LGHDT, CDR2 YNNKEL (reference sequence).

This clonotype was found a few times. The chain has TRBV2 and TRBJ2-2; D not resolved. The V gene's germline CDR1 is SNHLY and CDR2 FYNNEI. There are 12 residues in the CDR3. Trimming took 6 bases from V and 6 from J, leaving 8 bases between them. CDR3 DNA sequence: TGTGCCAGCAGGACCCATTCCGGGGAGCTGTTTTTT. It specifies CASRTHSGELFF.

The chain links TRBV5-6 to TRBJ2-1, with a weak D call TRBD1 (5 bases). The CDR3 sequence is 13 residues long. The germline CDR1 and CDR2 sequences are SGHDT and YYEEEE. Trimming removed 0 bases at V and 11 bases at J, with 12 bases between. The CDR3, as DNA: TGTGCCAGCAGCTTGGGGGGCGTGTACAAGCAGTTCTTC. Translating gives CASSLGGVYKQFF.

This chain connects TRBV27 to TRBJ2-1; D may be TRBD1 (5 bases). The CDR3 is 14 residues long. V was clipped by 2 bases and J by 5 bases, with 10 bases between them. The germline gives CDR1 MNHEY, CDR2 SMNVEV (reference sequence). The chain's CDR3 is CASSLNDRDNEQFF. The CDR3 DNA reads TGTGCCAGCAGTTTAAACGACAGAGACAATGAGCAGTTCTTC.

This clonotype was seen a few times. The CDR3 reads CASRAGAGVDGYTF. The CDR3 DNA follows: TGTGCCAGCAGGGCCGGAGCAGGGGTGGATGGCTACACCTTC. The J gene is TRBJ1-2, the V gene TRBV6-1; D is possibly TRBD1 (6 bases). The V end was cut by 6 bases, the J end by 6 bases, with 17 bases between. Germline V gene data show CDR1 as MNHNS and CDR2 as SASEGT. This CDR3 comprises 14 residues.

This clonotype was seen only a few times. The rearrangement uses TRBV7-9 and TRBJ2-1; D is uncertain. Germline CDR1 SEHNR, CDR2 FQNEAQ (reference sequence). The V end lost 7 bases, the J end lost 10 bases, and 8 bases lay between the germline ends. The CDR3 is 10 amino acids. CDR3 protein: CASTTNEQFF. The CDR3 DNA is TGTGCCAGCACCACGAACGAGCAGTTCTTC.

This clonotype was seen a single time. CDR3 sequence reads: CASSSKDSPYEQYF. The CDR3 DNA follows: TGTGCCAGCAGCTCCAAGGACAGTCCCTACGAGCAGTACTTC. This chain connects TRBV7-9 to TRBJ2-7; D may be TRBD1 (6 bases). This CDR3 spans 14 amino acids. The germline V gene encodes CDR1 SEHNR and CDR2 FQNEAQ (reference sequence). The V and J ends lost 4 bases and 2 bases respectively, with 12 bases between them.

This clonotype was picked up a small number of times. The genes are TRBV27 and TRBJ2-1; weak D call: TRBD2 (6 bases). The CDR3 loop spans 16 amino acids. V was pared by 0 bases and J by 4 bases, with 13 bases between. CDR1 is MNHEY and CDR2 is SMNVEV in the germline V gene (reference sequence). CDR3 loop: CASSLSTTEGYNEQFF. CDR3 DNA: TGTGCCAGCAGTTTATCGACGACGGAGGGGTACAATGAGCAGTTCTTC.